Listed here is a single T cell receptor (beta chain). This record belongs to a study of control samples from healthy donors and cancer patients. Libraries were prepared by immunoSEQ multiplex PCR; TCRdb keeps only in-frame clonotypes and omits some of them. The sample holds some 220,000 clones; about 95% are singletons and the top ten take roughly 1.6%. The V and J ends lost 10 bases and 6 bases, in that order; junction bases with no gene match: 12. The germline V gene has CDR1 SNHLY and CDR2 FYNNEI. This CDR3 spans 13 amino acids. The sequence came from a man aged 45-60 years in good health. The gene calls are TRBV2 and TRBJ2-7; 7 bases fit TRBD1. Sample: blood. The CDR3 DNA reads TGTGCCACCCTCCCGACAGGGAAAGGCGAGCAGTACTTC. Residues: CATLPTGKGEQYF.